These T cell receptor beta chains were read from a single sample in a study of T cells in Graves' hyperthyroidism and ophthalmopathy. TCRdb re-called the multiplex PCR reads with MiXCR, one entry per CDR3 protein. The profile shows fewer than 600,000 distinct CDR3 sequences, around 15% of them singletons. Material: blood. Receptors were obtained from a woman aged 40 to 55 with Graves' hyperthyroidism. Both conserved end residues are part of each CDR3. Each record gives: V gene, D gene, J gene, clone size, CDR3 protein, CDR3 DNA. A D gene is named only where the DNA matches it firmly. Not every row has a clone size; where given, it reads once, few, many or a size class.

TRBV3-1	NA	TRBJ1-1	NA	CASSKLRGTEAFF	TGTGCCAGCAGCAAGTTGAGGGGAACTGAAGCTTTCTTT
TRBV6-1	TRBD1	TRBJ1-3	NA	CASRVDRSSGNTIYF	TGTGCCAGCAGAGTGGACAGGAGCTCTGGAAACACCATATATTTT
TRBV29-1	NA	TRBJ2-7	NA	CSVAGREEQYF	TGCAGCGTGGCCGGACGGGAGGAGCAGTACTTC
TRBV6-2/TRBV6-3	NA	TRBJ2-7	many	CASRPSSYEQYF	TGTGCCAGCAGACCGAGCTCCTACGAGCAGTACTTC
TRBV20-1	TRBD1	TRBJ1-1	many	CSARRQGAPEAFF	TGCAGTGCTAGAAGACAGGGAGCCCCTGAAGCTTTCTTT
TRBV19	NA	TRBJ2-3	few	CASSMASNTQYF	TGTGCCAGTAGTATGGCTAGTAATACGCAGTATTTT
TRBV30	TRBD1	TRBJ1-1	few	CAWNPKPGQGTTEAFF	TGTGCCTGGAACCCGAAACCGGGACAGGGGACCACTGAAGCTTTCTTT
TRBV6-2/TRBV6-3	TRBD2	TRBJ2-1	many	CASQGLASYNEQFF	TGTGCCAGCCAGGGACTAGCAAGCTACAATGAGCAGTTCTTC
TRBV12-3/TRBV12-4	NA	TRBJ2-1	NA	CASNLYRRLGEQFF	TGTGCCAGCAATTTGTACAGGAGACTCGGTGAGCAGTTCTTC
TRBV6-1	NA	TRBJ2-1	many	CASSGLGVPYNEQFF	TGTGCCAGCAGTGGCCTGGGAGTCCCGTACAATGAGCAGTTCTTC
TRBV2	NA	TRBJ2-2	few	CASTGTQPGELFF	TGTGCCAGCACCGGTACCCAGCCCGGGGAGCTGTTTTTT
TRBV28	TRBD2	TRBJ2-2	many	CASRPKGLAGSTGELFF	TGTGCCAGCAGGCCAAAGGGACTAGCGGGCAGCACCGGGGAGCTGTTTTTT
TRBV12-3/TRBV12-4	TRBD2	TRBJ2-3	many	CASRSYKIGLAGVVDTQYF	TGTGCCAGCAGATCCTACAAAATCGGACTAGCGGGAGTGGTAGATACGCAGTATTTT
TRBV6-2/TRBV6-3	NA	TRBJ2-7	NA	CASRGGRGRNEQYF	TGTGCCAGCAGGGGGGGCAGGGGACGGAACGAGCAGTACTTC
TRBV5-1	NA	TRBJ2-5	many	CASSVMGRNIQETQYF	TGCGCCAGCAGCGTGATGGGACGGAACATTCAAGAGACCCAGTACTTC
TRBV19	NA	TRBJ2-7	few	CASGGSGIYEQYF	TGTGCCAGTGGTGGCTCAGGGATCTACGAGCAGTACTTC
TRBV5-1	TRBD2	TRBJ2-3	many	CASSPAGLSTDTQYF	TGCGCCAGCAGCCCAGCGGGGCTTAGCACAGATACGCAGTATTTT
TRBV27	TRBD1	TRBJ2-3	many	CASSTQDRGRTDTQYF	TGTGCCAGCAGTACACAAGACAGGGGAAGGACAGATACGCAGTATTTT
TRBV7-2	TRBD1	TRBJ1-2	NA	CASIPGQGFRGYTF	TGTGCCAGCATCCCTGGACAGGGGTTCCGCGGCTACACCTTC
TRBV28	TRBD1	TRBJ1-2	few	CASSSPDRVGGYGYTF	TGTGCCAGCAGCTCACCGGACAGGGTTGGTGGCTATGGCTACACCTTC
TRBV5-1	NA	TRBJ2-1	NA	CASSLVEVLYNEQFF	TGCGCCAGCAGCTTGGTAGAGGTTCTTTACAATGAGCAGTTCTTC
TRBV28	TRBD1	TRBJ1-4	NA	CASSGTGGSEKLFF	TGTGCCAGCAGCGGGACAGGGGGCAGCGAAAAACTGTTTTTT
TRBV2	NA	TRBJ1-1	few	CASSLGQQEAFF	TGTGCCAGCAGTCTGGGGCAACAAGAAGCTTTCTTT
TRBV20-1	NA	TRBJ1-5	NA	CSAISDSINQPQHF	TGCAGTGCTATCTCGGACAGTATCAATCAGCCCCAGCATTTT
TRBV6-1	NA	TRBJ2-1	few	CASSDTGHEQFF	TGTGCCAGCAGTGATACTGGGCATGAGCAGTTCTTC
TRBV14	TRBD1	TRBJ2-7	many	CASSPGTGGFYEQYF	TGTGCCAGCAGCCCTGGGACAGGGGGGTTCTACGAGCAGTACTTC
TRBV30	NA	TRBJ1-2	many	CACTGDGYTF	TGTGCCTGTACGGGGGATGGCTACACCTTC
TRBV24-1	NA	TRBJ2-7	NA	CATSDSGTIEQYF	TGTGCCACCAGTGATTCGGGTACCATCGAGCAGTACTTC
TRBV18	NA	TRBJ2-1	many	CASSAAEVGNEQFF	TGTGCCAGCTCAGCCGCAGAGGTGGGCAATGAGCAGTTCTTC